The 17 T cell receptor beta chains below come from one sample, sequenced in a study of early T cells in non-severe SARS-CoV-2 infection. MiXCR, run by TCRdb on the 5' RACE reads, gives a single entry per CDR3 protein. The data contain under 60,000 distinct CDR3 sequences, roughly an eighth of them singletons. Sequencing was carried out using whole blood. These TCRs come from an adult who was a healthcare worker with PCR-confirmed SARS-CoV-2 infection or an uninfected control (not recorded which).

The rearrangement uses TRBV29-1 and TRBJ2-3; the D gene is possibly TRBD2 (5 bases). Trimming stripped 5 bases from V and 3 bases from J, with 12 bases between. The germline V gene encodes CDR1 SQVTM and CDR2 ANQGSEA. This CDR3 contains 13 residues. Here the CDR3 DNA reads TGCAGCGTTAGTGGGCGGGTAACAGATACGCAGTATTTT. Protein sequence: CSVSGRVTDTQYF.

The sample holds many counts of this clonotype. The rearrangement uses TRBV12-3 or TRBV12-4 and TRBJ1-6; possible D gene TRBD1, 6 bases. Trimming took off 1 base at V and 10 bases at J, with 11 bases between the two ends. The CDR3 runs 14 residues. The CDR3 protein is CASSLDRAKSPLHF. The CDR3 DNA is TGTGCCAGCAGTTTAGACAGGGCTAAGTCACCCCTCCACTTT.

J is TRBJ1-2 and V is TRBV28, with no clear D. Germline V gene sequence: CDR1 MDHEN, CDR2 SYDVKM. Trimming pared 2 bases from V and 7 bases from J, leaving 8 bases between. CDR3 length equals 12 residues. The CDR3 DNA follows: TGTGCCAGCAGTTTACCGCTCCTTGGCTACACCTTC. Its translation: CASSLPLLGYTF.

The chain carries TRBV5-1 and TRBJ2-3, with D unresolved. Trimming took 1 base from V and 6 from J, leaving 15 bases between them. CDR1 and CDR2 from the germline V gene are SGHRS and YFSETQ. The CDR3 totals 15 residues. This CDR3 is CASSLRPEDTDTQYF. DNA of the CDR3: TGCGCCAGCAGCTTGCGGCCAGAAGACACGGATACGCAGTATTTT.

This clonotype was counted a single time. The gene calls are TRBV14 and TRBJ1-1; D is unclear. The CDR3 totals 13 residues. Per the germline V gene, CDR1 is SGHDN and CDR2 is FVKESK. Trimming pared 6 bases from V and 4 bases from J, leaving 12 bases between. CDR3 residues: CASSAVTTTEAFF. For the CDR3, the DNA is TGTGCCAGCAGTGCCGTCACGACCACTGAAGCTTTCTTT.

This clonotype was observed a single time. This chain connects TRBV6-2 or TRBV6-3 to TRBJ2-7; 8 bases line up with TRBD1. The length of the CDR3 is 16 residues. Germline V gives CDR1 MNHEY, CDR2 SVGEGT. Trimming took 1 base from V and 9 from J; bases not matched to a gene: 14. DNA of the CDR3: TGTGCCAGCAGTTACTTCCGACAGGGGATCCCCCACGTGCAGTACTTC. As protein: CASSYFRQGIPHVQYF.

Many counts were recorded for this clonotype. The gene calls are TRBV29-1 and TRBJ1-2; perhaps TRBD1 as D (6 bases). The germline CDR1 and CDR2 sequences are SQVTM and ANQGSEA. The CDR3 sequence is 14 residues long. With 6 bases removed from V and 7 bases from J, the gap between germline ends came to 21 bases. CDR3 sequence (DNA): TGCAGCGTGGACCGGGACACCTCTTCTCTTGGCTACACCTTC. This sequence encodes CSVDRDTSSLGYTF.

The J gene is TRBJ2-2, the V gene TRBV11-2; D may correspond to TRBD1 or TRBD2 (6 bases each). This CDR3 spans 15 amino acids. Germline CDR1 reads SGHAT; CDR2 reads FQNNGV. Trimming stripped 3 bases from V and 4 bases from J, with 12 bases between. The CDR3 sequence: CASSFTGAPTGELFF. CDR3 nucleotides: TGTGCCAGCAGCTTTACGGGGGCCCCCACCGGGGAGCTGTTTTTT. Supplemented by reference TRBV11-2 and TRBJ2-2, the full variable domain reads EAGVAQSPRYKIIEKRQSVAFWCNPISGHATLYWYQQILGQGPKLLIQFQNNGVVDDSQLPKDRFSAERLKGVDSTLKIQPAKLEDSAVYLCASSFTGAPTGELFFGEGSRLTVL.

The gene calls are TRBV11-2 and TRBJ2-5; unclear D gene. The CDR3 runs 14 residues. From germline, CDR1 is SGHAT and CDR2 FQNNGV. Trimming shortened V by 5 bases and J by 1 base, and 11 bases separated the two germline ends. The CDR3 protein is CASSEWRFQETQYF. CDR3 nucleotide sequence: TGTGCCAGCAGCGAATGGCGGTTCCAAGAGACCCAGTACTTC.

This clonotype was found many times. The genes are TRBV18 and TRBJ2-3, with D perhaps matching TRBD2 (6 bases). The CDR3 is 15 amino acids. V was pared by 0 bases and J by 1 base, with 8 bases between. CDR1 and CDR2 (germline): KGHSH, LQKENI. In DNA form, the CDR3 reads TGTGCCAGCTCACCACCCGAGCGGGGCACAGATACGCAGTATTTT. Translated: CASSPPERGTDTQYF.

This clonotype was found many times. This chain links TRBV7-9 with TRBJ1-1, with no clear D. Trimming pared 1 base from V and 4 bases from J, leaving 4 bases between. Per the germline V gene, CDR1 is SEHNR and CDR2 is FQNEAQ (reference sequence). This CDR3 spans 12 amino acids. The CDR3 nucleotides are TGTGCCAGCAGCTTAGTGGTCACTGAAGCTTTCTTT. Encoded protein: CASSLVVTEAFF.

This chain connects TRBV7-6 to TRBJ1-3, with D tentatively TRBD1 (5 bases). The CDR3 contains 16 residues. Germline assignment: CDR1 SGHVS and CDR2 FNYEAQ. The V end lost 1 base, the J end lost 4 bases, and 14 bases lay between the germline ends. DNA for the CDR3: TGTGCCAGCAGCTTAGTACAGGACTCCTACGGAAACACCATATATTTT. Translating gives CASSLVQDSYGNTIYF.

This clonotype was found a few times. V and J are TRBV7-9 and TRBJ1-5; D remains ambiguous. CDR3 length equals 13 residues. CDR1 SEHNR and CDR2 FQNEAQ come from the germline V gene (reference sequence). Trimming shortened V by 5 bases and J by 2 bases, and 7 bases separated the two germline ends. Here the CDR3 DNA reads TGTGCCAGCAGCACCGACGGCAATCAGCCCCAGCATTTT. It translates to CASSTDGNQPQHF.

This chain joins TRBV2 and TRBJ1-2; D unclear. Germline values: CDR1 SNHLY, CDR2 FYNNEI. Trimming pared 6 bases from V and 7 bases from J, leaving 6 bases between. This CDR3 contains 10 residues. The CDR3 coding sequence is TGTGCCAGCAGGATGGTTGGCTACACCTTC. It encodes CASRMVGYTF. Full variable domain (remainder filled in from reference TRBV2 and TRBJ1-2): EPEVTQTPSHQVTQMGQEVILRCVPISNHLYFYWYRQILGQKVEFLVSFYNNEISEKSEIFDDQFSVERPDGSNFTLKIRSTKLEDSAMYFCASRMVGYTFGSGTRLTVV.

This clonotype was observed many times. This rearrangement joins TRBV5-1 to TRBJ1-1; the D is unclear. There are 14 residues in the CDR3. Germline CDR1 and CDR2: SGHRS and YFSETQ. Trimming pared 4 bases from V and 1 base from J, leaving 11 bases between. CDR3 loop: CASSAQPGNTEAFF. DNA of the CDR3: TGCGCCAGCAGCGCCCAGCCAGGGAACACTGAAGCTTTCTTT.

The sample holds one count of this clonotype. With a much larger clone just one base away, this may be a read error. For the CDR3, the DNA is TGCAGCGCAATCGGGGCTAACTATGGCTACACCTTC. Translation: CSAIGANYGYTF. The genes are TRBV29-1 and TRBJ1-2, with D unresolved. Germline lookup yields CDR1 SQVTM and CDR2 ANQGSEA. The CDR3 has 12 amino acids. V was clipped by 7 bases and J by 0 bases, with 9 bases between them. Looking up the rest from reference TRBV29-1 and TRBJ1-2 gives the full variable domain: SAVISQKPSRDICQRGTSLTIQCQVDSQVTMMFWYRQQPGQSLTLIATANQGSEATYESGFVIDKFPISRPNLTFSTLTVSNMSPEDSSIYLCSAIGANYGYTFGSGTRLTVV.

The sample holds many counts of this clonotype. The chain couples TRBV27 to TRBJ2-1, with D tentatively TRBD2 (6 bases). CDR1 and CDR2 (germline): MNHEY, SMNVEV (reference sequence). This CDR3 has 15 amino acids. The V and J ends lost 7 bases and 7 bases respectively, with 20 bases between them. Written as DNA, the CDR3 is TGTGCCAGCACAGAATACCGGGACGGGGGAAATGAGCAGTTCTTC. It translates to CASTEYRDGGNEQFF.